This entry features one TCR beta chain sequence. No antigen is known for it. Nothing much larger sits one base from this clone, and base qualities are not available. The data originate from a study of CD8 T cells in Susac syndrome (dated by TCRdb to about 2019). With respect to the entire study: Whether CD8+ T cell activation and differentiation in Susac syndrome was antigen driven was tested using repertoire sequencing. The clonality of the CD8+ T cell repertoire was compared across some eleven healthy donors, roughly 14 Susac syndrome patients and under 17 multiple sclerosis patients.

Broader findings and caveats from the paper: The TCR sequencing and HLA analysis was acknowledged to have included a relatively small number of individuals.

Peripheral blood CD8+ and CD4+ T cells from healthy donors, Susac syndrome patients and multiple sclerosis patients were profiled using high-throughput TCR beta sequencing. The healthy donors served as controls matched for age and sex. Bulk CD8+ and CD4+ T cells were purified magnetically by negative isolation, whereas CD8+ TEMRA cells were enriched by FACS. Blood was drawn into EDTA tubes, processed within 24 hours, and PBMCs were isolated by density gradient centrifugation. PBMCs intended for TCR sequencing were frozen in liquid nitrogen and were later thawed in a 37 degrees C water bath. The sorted or isolated CD4+, CD8+ and CD8+ TEMRA cells reached a purity of at least 90%. RNA was extracted using the RNeasy kit, and roughly 0.5 to 1 ug of the RNA was reverse transcribed with random hexamers. The immunoSEQ multiplex PCR assay, covering 54 Vbeta and 13 Jbeta segments, was used to amplify TCR beta CDR3 regions. Bias from PCR amplification was corrected by using a synthetic template baseline for primer optimization and for computational correction. In the paper's pipeline: Reads were annotated to V, D and J genes according to IMGT and were analyzed with immunoSEQ Analyzer, with only productive sequences retained. Clonality was calculated as one minus the Shannon entropy normalized by log2 of the number of productive unique sequences. For each patient and control, public and private clones were evaluated within the 100 most prevalent clones. Susac-specific clones were defined as absent from healthy and MS cohorts, over a thousand published viral clones and other ImmuneACCESS disease sequences. TCRdb reworked the public reads: Q25 trimming with fastp, MiXCR clone assembly, productive beta chains retained. One record per CDR3 amino acid sequence lists the most common genes and DNA. None of the V and J calls come from the authors' own analysis; TCRdb made them. The sample table holds 130,000 to 150,000 distinct CDR3 sequences, of which approximately 95% were seen once. The ten largest make up about 0.26% of the sample.

Including cysteine and phenylalanine, the CDR3 has 13 amino acids. The sequence is cut down to CDR3 DNA, 39 bases in frame from base 1. The trim is 4 bases for V and 8 bases for J, with a gap of 12 bases between the germline ends. CDR1 and CDR2 were assigned from the germline V gene as SNHLY and FYNNEI. The receptor was derived from a human donor in good health. The rearrangement joined TRBV2 to TRBJ1-5; tentative D gene TRBD1, with 5 bases matching. Sequenced material: CD8+ T cells from PBMCs. The sequenced DNA: TGTGCCAGCAGTGCTCACCCAGGGAAGCCCCAGCATTTT. Its protein reads: CASSAHPGKPQHF.